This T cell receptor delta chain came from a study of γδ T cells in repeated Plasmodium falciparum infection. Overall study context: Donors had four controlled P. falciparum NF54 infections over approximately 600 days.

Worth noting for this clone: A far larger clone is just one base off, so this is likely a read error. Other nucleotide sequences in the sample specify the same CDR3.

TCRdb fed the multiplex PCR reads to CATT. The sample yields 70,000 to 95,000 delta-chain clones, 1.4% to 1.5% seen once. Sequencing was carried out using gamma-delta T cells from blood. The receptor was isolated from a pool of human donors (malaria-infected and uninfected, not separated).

CDR3 residues: CACEKMGDTLKDKLIF. DNA of the CDR3: TGTGCCTGTGAAAAGATGGGGGATACCCTGAAGGATAAACTCATCTTT. V and J are TRDV2 and TRDJ1; 10 bases line up with TRDD3. As TCRdb names no J gene, one was assigned here on the basis of a DNA match to germline. V dropped 4 bases and J dropped 5; count of bases not matched to a gene: 12. The germline V gene has CDR1 GEAIGNYY and CDR2 EKD. This CDR3 is 16 amino acids long.